This T cell receptor beta chain was documented in a study of OX40 agonist ivuxolimab in advanced cancers. The protocol was immunoSEQ multiplex PCR, while the TCRdb copy is restricted to in-frame clones and leaves out a portion. The sample lists 65,000 to 80,000 clones, 70% to 90% occurring once. V dropped 5 bases and J dropped 4 bases, with 16 bases sitting between them. The CDR3 extends over 15 amino acids. Germline-derived CDR1 and CDR2 are SGHTA and FQGTGA. The gene calls are TRBV7-3 and TRBJ2-3, with a tentative D call TRBD2 (6 bases). The TCR originated in an adult with an advanced solid tumor such as melanoma, head and neck, liver or kidney cancer. The sample was CD4+ or CD8+ T cells sorted from blood, taken in a trial of the OX40 agonist ivuxolimab. CDR3 nucleotides: TGTGCCAGCAGCATTCCGGGGAGGCTAGCAGATACGCAGTATTTT. Encoded protein: CASSIPGRLADTQYF.